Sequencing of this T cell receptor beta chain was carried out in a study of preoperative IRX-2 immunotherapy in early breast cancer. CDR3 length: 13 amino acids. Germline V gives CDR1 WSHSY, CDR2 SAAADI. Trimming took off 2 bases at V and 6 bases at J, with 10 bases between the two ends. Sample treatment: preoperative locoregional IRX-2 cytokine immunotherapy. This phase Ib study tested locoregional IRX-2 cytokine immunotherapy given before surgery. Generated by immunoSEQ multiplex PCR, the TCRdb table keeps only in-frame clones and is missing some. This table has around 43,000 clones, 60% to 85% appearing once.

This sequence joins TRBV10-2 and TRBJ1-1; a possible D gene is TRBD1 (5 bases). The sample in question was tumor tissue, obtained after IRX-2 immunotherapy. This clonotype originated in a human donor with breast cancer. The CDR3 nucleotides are TGCGCCAGCAGTGAGGTGGGGGGGTCTGAAGCTTTCTTT. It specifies CASSEVGGSEAFF.